The clone carrying this T cell receptor beta chain was detected only a few times. The data are from a study of T cells in Graves' hyperthyroidism and ophthalmopathy. The source material, RNA transcripts, was used to amplify TCR beta CDR3 regions. RT-PCR in the first round (using the HTBI primer set) targeted the TCR CDR3. TCRdb re-analysed the multiplex PCR reads in MiXCR, keeping a single row per CDR3 protein. The data show 350,000 to 400,000 distinct CDR3 sequences, with just under 15% seen just once and over 25% held by the top ten. This CDR3 region has 13 residues. Germline V gene lookup returns CDR1 MGHRA and CDR2 YSYEKL. The V end was cut by 11 bases, the J end by 8 bases, with 21 bases between.

The chain couples TRBV4-1 to TRBJ1-2; possibly TRBD1 for D (5 bases). The TCR originated in a woman aged 30 to 39 with Graves' hyperthyroidism. Sequencing used blood. CDR3 region: CAVGDPGRVGYTF. The CDR3 DNA follows: TGCGCCGTTGGGGACCCTGGGCGTGTCGGCTACACCTTC.